Listed below are T cell receptor beta chains from one sample, sequenced in a study of OX40 agonist ivuxolimab in advanced cancers. Repertoires were generated with immunoSEQ multiplex PCR, while TCRdb's copy carries only in-frame clones and drops some. This sample has 70,000 or so clones, with 80% to 90% found just once. Material: CD4+ or CD8+ T cells sorted from blood, obtained in a trial of the OX40 agonist ivuxolimab. All receptors derive from an adult with an advanced solid tumor such as melanoma, head and neck, liver or kidney cancer. The CDR3 runs from the conserved cysteine through the conserved F or W. D genes are given only for firm matches. Not all rows give a size; the values are once, few, many and, for expanded clones, a class.

V gene	J gene	clone size	D gene	CDR3 protein	CDR3 DNA
TRBV21-1	TRBJ2-5	-	-	CASSKDLTQETQYF	TGTGCCAGCAGCAAGGACCTGACCCAGGAGACCCAGTACTTC
TRBV30	TRBJ2-3	-	-	CAWSVLTVTDTQYF	TGTGCCTGGAGTGTACTAACAGTCACAGATACGCAGTATTTT
TRBV18	TRBJ1-5	-	-	CASSPGTQSRPQHF	TGTGCCAGCTCACCGGGGACCCAATCACGCCCCCAGCATTTT
TRBV4-1	TRBJ1-2	-	-	CASSQEASGTRGTGYTF	TGCGCCAGCAGCCAAGAGGCTTCGGGGACGCGAGGTACGGGCTACACCTTC
TRBV6-5	TRBJ2-1	-	TRBD2	CASSGNHNEQFF	TGTGCCAGTAGCGGGAACCACAATGAGCAGTTCTTC
TRBV11-2	TRBJ1-5	-	-	CASSPTSGGVIGNQPQHF	TGTGCCAGCAGCCCGACCAGTGGAGGGGTGATTGGCAATCAGCCCCAGCATTTT
TRBV7-2	TRBJ2-3	-	-	CASSFRPWGGTSTDTQYF	TGTGCCAGCAGCTTCCGGCCGTGGGGCGGGACGAGCACAGATACGCAGTATTTT
TRBV19	TRBJ2-6	-	-	CASSIEDPGANVLTF	TGTGCCAGTAGTATAGAGGACCCTGGGGCCAACGTCCTGACTTTC
TRBV7-2	TRBJ2-7	-	-	CASSLVEMSYEQYF	TGTGCCAGCAGCTTAGTCGAGATGTCCTACGAGCAGTACTTC
TRBV28	TRBJ1-3	-	-	CASSFVPSSGNTIYF	TGTGCCAGCAGTTTTGTGCCGAGCTCTGGAAACACCATATATTTT
TRBV15	TRBJ2-1	-	TRBD2	CATSRDKYGTSGGGNEQFF	TGTGCCACCAGCAGAGACAAATACGGGACTAGCGGGGGAGGAAATGAGCAGTTCTTC
TRBV7-9	TRBJ2-5	-	-	CASSPLIGEIQETQYF	TGTGCCAGCAGCCCATTAATCGGGGAAATCCAAGAGACCCAGTACTTC
TRBV5-6	TRBJ1-2	-	TRBD1	CASSLLSRGHGYTF	TGTGCCAGCAGCTTGTTATCCAGGGGGCATGGCTACACCTTC
TRBV6-5	TRBJ1-1	-	-	CASRKGGFGFF	TGTGCCAGCAGAAAGGGGGGTTTCGGTTTCTTT
TRBV9	TRBJ2-2	-	-	CASGGRPNTGELFF	TGTGCCAGCGGGGGCAGGCCGAACACCGGGGAGCTGTTTTTT
TRBV15	TRBJ2-1	-	TRBD2	CATSRRSGGADEQFF	TGTGCCACCAGCAGAAGAAGCGGGGGGGCCGATGAGCAGTTCTTC
TRBV28	TRBJ2-3	once	TRBD1	CASRGTELFGTDTQYF	TGTGCCAGCAGGGGGACAGAGTTGTTTGGAACAGATACGCAGTATTTT
TRBV7-3	TRBJ2-1	once	-	CASSSSTAGFWQFF	TGTGCCAGCAGCTCCTCAACGGCGGGTTTTTGGCAGTTCTTC
TRBV5-4	TRBJ2-7	once	-	CASSTPSSAFREQYF	TGTGCCAGCAGTACACCCAGTTCAGCGTTTAGGGAGCAGTACTTC
TRBV5-1	TRBJ1-1	-	-	CASSSALQGDNTEAFF	TGCGCCAGCAGCTCGGCCTTACAGGGAGATAACACTGAAGCTTTCTTT
TRBV6-1	TRBJ2-2	-	-	CASSAPAGLPAGELFF	TGTGCCAGCAGTGCCCCGGCAGGGTTACCAGCGGGGGAGCTGTTTTTT
TRBV5-1	TRBJ2-3	-	TRBD2	CASSSGTSSTDTQYF	TGCGCCAGCAGCTCCGGGACTAGTAGCACAGATACGCAGTATTTT
TRBV28	TRBJ1-2	-	-	CASSFNRNSGGYGYTF	TGTGCCAGCAGTTTTAACCGAAATTCGGGGGGCTATGGCTACACCTTC
TRBV7-6	TRBJ1-1	-	-	CASSRTETTEAFF	TGTGCCAGCAGCCGGACAGAAACCACTGAAGCTTTCTTT
TRBV6-1	TRBJ2-1	-	TRBD1	CASSRGAGGNEQFF	TGTGCCAGCAGTCGAGGGGCAGGGGGCAATGAGCAGTTCTTC
TRBV6-5	TRBJ1-1	-	-	CASSQGWGTEAFF	TGTGCCAGCAGCCAAGGATGGGGCACTGAAGCTTTCTTT
TRBV20-1	TRBJ2-5	-	TRBD2	CSAGTSQEYF	TGCAGTGCTGGGACTAGCCAGGAGTACTTC
TRBV4-3	TRBJ1-3	-	-	CASSLDLVGAGNTIYF	TGCGCCAGCAGCCTTGATTTAGTAGGGGCTGGAAACACCATATATTTT
TRBV7-9	TRBJ2-7	-	-	CASSKSLQGYEQYF	TGTGCCAGCAGCAAATCCCTACAGGGATACGAGCAGTACTTC
TRBV7-8	TRBJ2-7	-	TRBD1	CASSLAVGTGNSVQYF	TGTGCCAGCAGCTTAGCTGTTGGGACAGGTAATTCGGTGCAGTACTTC
TRBV13	TRBJ1-1	few	-	CASSLVTGNTEAFF	TGTGCCAGCAGCTTAGTTACAGGGAACACTGAAGCTTTCTTT
TRBV6-5	TRBJ1-6	-	TRBD1	CASSMTGRNSPLHF	TGTGCCAGCAGCATGACAGGGCGCAATTCACCCCTCCACTTT
TRBV5-4	TRBJ2-7	-	-	CASSLAGLAESYEQYF	TGTGCCAGCAGCTTGGCCGGGCTGGCAGAGTCCTACGAGCAGTACTTC
TRBV5-1	TRBJ2-1	once	-	CASSLQQGSSYNEQFF	TGCGCCAGCAGCTTACAGCAGGGGAGCTCCTACAATGAGCAGTTCTTC
TRBV7-6	TRBJ2-7	-	-	CASSGNPYEQYF	TGTGCCAGCAGCGGCAACCCCTACGAGCAGTACTTC
TRBV18	TRBJ1-1	-	-	CASSPSIGGGYTEAFF	TGTGCCAGCTCACCAAGTATCGGGGGAGGGTACACTGAAGCTTTCTTT
TRBV6-1	TRBJ2-1	-	TRBD2	CASSEAQGLAGGWNEQFF	TGTGCCAGCAGTGAAGCGCAAGGACTAGCGGGAGGGTGGAATGAGCAGTTCTTC
TRBV4-3	TRBJ1-5	-	-	CASSQDSQGRQPQHF	TGCGCCAGCAGCCAAGATTCCCAGGGACGCCAGCCCCAGCATTTT
TRBV11-2	TRBJ2-2	-	-	CASSPGWRNTGELFF	TGTGCCAGCAGCCCTGGTTGGAGAAACACCGGGGAGCTGTTTTTT
TRBV6-5	TRBJ2-7	-	-	CASSSQGGYEQYF	TGTGCCAGCAGTTCACAGGGAGGGTACGAGCAGTACTTC
TRBV27	TRBJ1-6	few	-	CASGAYSPLHF	TGTGCCAGCGGGGCTTATTCACCCCTCCACTTT